The 12 T cell receptor beta chains below all came from one sample that was sequenced in a study of CD8+ T cells in alopecia areata. Treatment specified: oral pan-JAK inhibitor, 5-10 mg twice daily. TCR sequencing used cDNA made by reverse transcription of extracted RNA. This table comes from immunoSEQ multiplex PCR, and its TCRdb copy is limited to in-frame clones, with some not included. The sample has 250,000 to 300,000 clones, 55% to 70% seen once. The specimen was CD4+ T cells sorted from blood, collected at week 24, from a patient treated with tofacitinib. These receptors all come from a human donor with alopecia areata.

As to this clone: This same CDR3 is encoded by further DNA sequences in the sample. This chain joins TRBV6-5 and TRBJ2-5; D call uncertain. The germline V gene has CDR1 MNHEY and CDR2 SVGAGI. V dropped 6 bases and J dropped 4 bases, with 9 bases sitting between them. The CDR3 has 12 amino acids. The CDR3 spells CASSTGLETQYF. The CDR3 DNA reads TGTGCCAGCAGCACCGGGTTAGAGACCCAGTACTTC.

The V gene is TRBV25-1, the J gene TRBJ2-5; tentatively, D is TRBD1 (6 bases). The CDR3 loop spans 17 amino acids. The ends were cut back, 0 bases at V and 2 bases at J, with 16 bases in the middle. CDR1 MGHDK and CDR2 SYGVNS come from the germline V gene. This CDR3 is CASSEYRTEPPQETQYF. CDR3 in DNA: TGTGCCAGCAGTGAATATAGGACAGAGCCTCCGCAAGAGACCCAGTACTTC.

The V call is TRBV2, the J call TRBJ2-3; D unclear. Germline V lookup: CDR1 SNHLY, CDR2 FYNNEI. V was shortened by 4 bases and J by 10 bases, with 12 bases between the two germline ends. CDR3 length: 12 residues. CDR3 DNA sequence: TGTGCCAGCAGTGTACCTAAGTATTCGCAGTATTTT. Its translation is CASSVPKYSQYF.

This chain links TRBV30 with TRBJ1-2; TRBD1 agrees at 7 bases. Germline V gene lookup returns CDR1 GTSNPN and CDR2 SVGIG (reference sequence). V was pared by 5 bases and J by 4 bases, with 7 bases of the junction left unmatched. The CDR3 contains 13 residues. This CDR3 is CAWQHRDSYGYTF. CDR3 DNA sequence: TGTGCCTGGCAGCACCGGGACAGCTATGGCTACACCTTC.

The table lists this clone with a count of one. The rearrangement uses TRBV30 and TRBJ1-1, with D unclear. The germline V gene encodes CDR1 GTSNPN and CDR2 SVGIG (reference sequence). The CDR3 is made up of 15 amino acids. V lost 3 bases to trimming and J lost 8 bases, with 22 bases between them. The CDR3 bases are TGTGCCTGGAGGACGGGGAGGGATGCGATAAGAGAAGCTTTCTTT. The encoded protein is CAWRTGRDAIREAFF.

This clone was picked up a small number of times. The CDR3 region is CASSQSQTGRYGYTF. The DNA of the CDR3 is TGCGCCAGCAGCCAATCCCAAACGGGAAGGTATGGCTACACCTTC. The gene calls are TRBV4-1 and TRBJ1-2; no clear D gene. V shed 2 bases and J shed 5 bases, with 15 bases lying between them. The CDR3 runs to 15 residues. Germline V gene sequence: CDR1 MGHRA, CDR2 YSYEKL.

The J gene is TRBJ2-1, the V gene TRBV2, with D possibly matching TRBD2 (6 bases). Trimming left V 11 bases short and J 7 bases short, with 21 bases between. This CDR3 region has 14 residues. Germline V gene data show CDR1 as SNHLY and CDR2 as FYNNEI. The CDR3 is CADWGVKFSNEQFF. CDR3 DNA sequence: TGTGCCGACTGGGGGGTTAAGTTTTCGAATGAGCAGTTCTTC.

The chain carries TRBV5-1 and TRBJ1-2; D is uncertain. CDR1 is SGHRS and CDR2 is YFSETQ in the germline V gene. V lost 0 bases to trimming and J lost 2 bases, with 8 bases between them. This CDR3 comprises 14 residues. The CDR3 loop is CASSLEAGNYGYTF. Written as DNA, the CDR3 is TGCGCCAGCAGCTTGGAGGCGGGCAACTATGGCTACACCTTC. Complete variable domain (other parts from reference TRBV5-1 and TRBJ1-2): KAGVTQTPRYLIKTRGQQVTLSCSPISGHRSVSWYQQTPGQGLQFLFEYFSETQRNKGNFPGRFSGRQFSNSRSEMNVSTLELGDSALYLCASSLEAGNYGYTFGSGTRLTVV.

The CDR3, as DNA: TGCGCCAGTATGAGCGGGGGTGTCACAGATACGCAGTATTTT. Encoded protein: CASMSGGVTDTQYF. This chain joins TRBV5-1 and TRBJ2-3; TRBD2 aligns across 8 bases. V lost 8 bases and J lost 2; bases outside the gene matches: 7. The CDR3 contains 14 residues. The germline CDR1 and CDR2 sequences are SGHRS and YFSETQ.

V is TRBV29-1 and J is TRBJ1-1; D gene unclear. V lost 3 bases and J 0 bases, leaving 8 bases between the germline ends. CDR3 size: 13 residues. Germline V gene lookup returns CDR1 SQVTM and CDR2 ANQGSEA. CDR3: CSVDSPLNTEAFF. Here the CDR3 DNA reads TGCAGCGTTGACAGCCCCTTGAACACTGAAGCTTTCTTT.

The J gene is TRBJ2-2, the V gene TRBV6-5; D might be TRBD1 or TRBD2, each matching 5 bases. The CDR3 covers 13 residues. Germline CDR1 MNHEY, CDR2 SVGAGI. V lost 8 bases, J lost 4 bases, and 11 bases lay in between. DNA of the CDR3: TGTGCCAGCGGCCGGGGCCTCACCGGGGAGCTGTTTTTT. Translated, it gives CASGRGLTGELFF.

The V call is TRBV2, the J call TRBJ2-7; 8 bases are a match to TRBD1. The CDR3 sequence is 14 residues long. The germline V gene encodes CDR1 SNHLY and CDR2 FYNNEI. With V trimmed by 5 bases and J by 6 bases, 9 bases remained unmatched. This CDR3 reads CASSLTRQGSEQYF. In DNA form, the CDR3 reads TGTGCCAGCAGTCTTACTAGACAGGGGAGCGAGCAGTACTTC.